These 4 T cell receptor beta chains share one sample of origin, sequenced in a study of shared clonotypes between healthy human individuals. Measured with immunoSEQ multiplex PCR; TCRdb has only the in-frame clones, and not every one. The repertoire holds roughly 2,000,000 clones, with less than 95% as singletons. CD45RO-negative CD8 cells positively selected for CCR7 made up the naive population, which excluded terminally differentiated effector memory CD45RA+ cells. Sequencing was done on a sample of naive CD8+ T cells sorted from blood. Source of these receptors: a man younger than 30 in good health.

The chain is built from TRBV27 and TRBJ1-4, with 8 bases matching TRBD1. The germline V gene has CDR1 MNHEY and CDR2 SMNVEV (reference sequence). This CDR3 region has 15 residues. Unmatched junction bases numbered 7, after V lost 5 bases and J lost 5 bases. The CDR3 coding sequence is TGTGCCAGCAGTCCCCTCCGGGACAGGAATGAAAAACTGTTTTTT. Translation: CASSPLRDRNEKLFF. The entire variable domain, with the rest obtained from reference TRBV27 and TRBJ1-4, is as follows: EAQVTQNPRYLITVTGKKLTVTCSQNMNHEYMSWYRQDPGLGLRQIYYSMNVEVTDKGDVPEGYKVSRKEKRNFPLILESPSPNQTSLYFCASSPLRDRNEKLFFGSGTQLSVL.

The rearrangement links TRBV6-1 to TRBJ1-1; D is possibly TRBD1 (5 bases). The V gene lost 7 bases and the J gene lost 5 bases, with 11 bases spanning the gap. Looked up from germline, CDR1 is MNHNS and CDR2 is SASEGT. The CDR3 has 12 residues. The CDR3 DNA reads TGTGCCAGCACCCTTGGGGGTACTGAAGCTTTCTTT. The encoded protein is CASTLGGTEAFF.

This sequence joins TRBV27 and TRBJ2-4; weak D call: TRBD2 (5 bases). The germline V gene encodes CDR1 MNHEY and CDR2 SMNVEV (reference sequence). The CDR3 contains 13 residues. Trimming pared 4 bases from V and 4 bases from J, leaving 8 bases between. The CDR3 here is CASSYGVKNIQYF. The CDR3 region has the DNA TGTGCCAGCAGTTACGGGGTTAAAAACATTCAGTACTTC.

This clone was observed a handful of times. This chain connects TRBV5-1 to TRBJ1-2; D uncertain. Trimming removed 0 bases at V and 6 bases at J, with 6 bases between. In germline, CDR1 is SGHRS, CDR2 YFSETQ. The CDR3 is made up of 12 amino acids. CDR3 nucleotides: TGCGCCAGCAGCTTGGGGGGTAATGGCTACACCTTC. Translation gives CASSLGGNGYTF.